The T cell receptor (beta chain) described here comes from a study of blood T cell repertoires in COVID-19 (dated by TCRdb to the early 2020s). At the level of the whole study: Samples from collaborators originated in the United States, Italy and Spain and spanned both the acute and convalescent phases of COVID-19. The prospective study material was composed of cDNA or gDNA derived from T cells, B-cell-depleted T cells, or PBMCs. Subjects who had been exposed to COVID-19, were actively infected with it, or had recovered from it provided the deeply sampled blood TCRbeta repertoires that made up the dataset. The repertoires were released in a freely available public database meant as a resource for research on the immune response to SARS-CoV-2. Samples were obtained from the ongoing ImmuneRACE study (first 160 participants) and from 1,254 subjects provided by 6 global collaborators. Nearly every sample came with metadata listing a de-identified subject ID, COVID-19 status, age in years and sex. HLA class I and class II types, where available, came from metadata supplied by the sample provider rather than from assay-based typing. Broader findings and caveats from the paper: The amount of clinical and demographic metadata varied by source and participant and was provided uncurated.

The immunoSEQ Assay, a bias-controlled multiplex PCR, was used to amplify TCRbeta CDR3 regions from genomic DNA. In the source study's methods: Within the assay, amplification of reference gene primers was used to estimate how many nucleated cells each sample contained. To quantify the absolute abundance of each unique TCRbeta CDR3 rearrangement, sequence reads were collapsed and filtered. Productive Simpson clonality was computed per sample as the square root of Simpson's diversity index over productive rearrangements. TCRdb's version of the immuneACCESS table is confined to in-frame rearrangements and falls short of the full clone set. An unresolved V gene accounts for under half of the shortfall where checked; the remainder is of unknown origin. The V and J calls and clone size were taken over from that table, and D and trimming were inferred from the DNA. The table for this sample lists 100,000 or so clones; 82% of them were counted only once. About 16% of the sample goes to the ten largest clones.

Concerning this clone: The antigen it recognizes is unknown. Base-call qualities are not available, and no considerably larger clone is one nucleotide away.

Whole blood was collected in K2EDTA tubes by collaborating institutions according to the institutions' own protocols. For TCRbeta analysis, collaborators shipped samples as frozen whole blood, isolated PBMCs, or DNA extracted from either of those sample types. The source material was peripheral blood. The sequence came from a woman older than 75 with acute or convalescent COVID-19.

DNA sequence: TGTGCCAGCAGCAGGGGGAGGGATACTGAAGCTTTCTTT. Its protein product is CASSRGRDTEAFF. The receptor chain draws on TRBV11-2 and TRBJ1-1, with a weak D call of TRBD1 (6 bases match). Taken from cysteine to phenylalanine, the CDR3 has 13 residues. Just CDR3 DNA is preserved here, 39 bases in frame from base 1. CDR1 and CDR2, looked up from the germline V gene, are SGHAT and FQNNGV. A distance of 12 bases separates the germline ends of V and J, which lose 5 bases and 5 bases respectively.